A single sample is the source of the 22 T cell receptor beta chains below, sequenced in a study of blood T cell repertoires in COVID-19. Repertoires were generated with immunoSEQ multiplex PCR, while TCRdb's copy carries only in-frame clones and drops some. Here the sample spans about 50,000 clones, approximately 80% being singletons. Sequenced input: peripheral blood. The source of these receptors is a man aged 55 to 70 with acute or convalescent COVID-19.

This chain joins TRBV18 and TRBJ1-2, with 8 bases identical to TRBD1. The length of the CDR3 is 14 residues. The junction had 4 bases not matched to a gene; V was cut back by 3 bases and J by 4 bases. Germline V gene sequence: CDR1 KGHSH, CDR2 LQKENI. CDR3: CASSPRQGFYGYTF. The CDR3 bases are TGTGCCAGCTCACCTAGACAGGGGTTCTATGGCTACACCTTC.

The chain recombines TRBV7-9 with TRBJ2-5; D call uncertain. Germline assignment: CDR1 SEHNR and CDR2 FQNEAQ (reference sequence). Trimming removed 5 bases from V and 2 bases from J, with 12 bases in between. The CDR3 loop spans 14 amino acids. The CDR3 sequence: CASSRTGLQETQYF. As DNA, the CDR3 is TGTGCCAGCAGCCGAACTGGGCTACAAGAGACCCAGTACTTC.

The V call is TRBV25-1, the J call TRBJ1-3; D possibly corresponds to TRBD1 (5 bases). The length of the CDR3 is 14 residues. Trimming shortened V by 5 bases and J by 2 bases, and 10 bases separated the two germline ends. Germline CDR1 and CDR2: MGHDK and SYGVNS. CDR3 sequence: CASSWGGTGNTIYF. CDR3 coding DNA: TGTGCCAGCAGTTGGGGCGGCACTGGAAACACCATATATTTT.

The chain joins TRBV7-2 to TRBJ2-7; D perhaps matches TRBD1 (6 bases). CDR1 is SGHTA, CDR2 FQGNSA, per germline. This CDR3 contains 15 residues. The ends were cut back, 0 bases at V and 1 base at J, with 10 bases in the middle. This chain's CDR3 is CASSLASDRSYEQYF. Here the CDR3 DNA reads TGTGCCAGCAGCTTAGCCTCGGACAGATCCTACGAGCAGTACTTC. The variable domain in full, completed from reference TRBV7-2 and TRBJ2-7, reads GAGVSQSPSNKVTEKGKDVELRCDPISGHTALYWYRQSLGQGLEFLIYFQGNSAPDKSGLPSDRFSAERTGGSVSTLTIQRTQQEDSAVYLCASSLASDRSYEQYFGPGTRLTVT.

The J gene is TRBJ1-6, the V gene TRBV27; D unresolved. Germline loops: CDR1 MNHEY, CDR2 SMNVEV (reference sequence). The ends were cut back, 8 bases at V and 13 bases at J, with 15 bases in the middle. CDR3 length: 12 residues. CDR3 loop: CASCGSASPLHF. The CDR3 coding sequence is TGTGCCAGCTGCGGCTCTGCTTCTCCCCTCCACTTT.

This clone came up once. CDR3 DNA: TGTGCCAGCAGTTTAAGGGCGGGTGGCGACTACACCTTC. Its protein is CASSLRAGGDYTF. The chain has TRBV27 and TRBJ1-2; D is unresolved. V was cut by 2 bases and J by 10 bases, with 14 bases left in between. The CDR3 contains 13 residues. Germline assignment: CDR1 MNHEY and CDR2 SMNVEV (reference sequence).

This chain joins TRBV7-3 and TRBJ2-7; possibly TRBD2 for D (6 bases). The germline V gene encodes CDR1 SGHTA and CDR2 FQGTGA. Trimming stripped 5 bases from V and 5 bases from J, with 7 bases between. There are 11 residues in the CDR3. CDR3 sequence (DNA): TGTGCCAGCAGCGGGGGGAACGAGCAGTACTTC. Translating gives CASSGGNEQYF.

This clone appeared once. This rearrangement joins TRBV19 to TRBJ1-5, with D unclear. V was cut by 7 bases and J by 2 bases, with 18 bases left in between. The germline gives CDR1 LNHDA, CDR2 SQIVND (reference sequence). The CDR3 length is 16 residues. The CDR3 loop is CASTPGGMVGNQPQHF. DNA of the CDR3: TGTGCCAGTACCCCTGGAGGGATGGTAGGCAATCAGCCCCAGCATTTT. The variable domain in full, with the rest retrieved from reference TRBV19 and TRBJ1-5, is DGGITQSPKYLFRKEGQNVTLSCEQNLNHDAMYWYRQDPGQGLRLIYYSQIVNDFQKGDIAEGYSVSREKKESFPLTVTSAQKNPTAFYLCASTPGGMVGNQPQHFGDGTRLSIL.

The J gene is TRBJ2-7, the V gene TRBV19, with 10 bases fitting TRBD2. CDR3 length equals 15 residues. The V segment lost 5 bases and the J segment 3 bases; nucleotides outside the gene matches: 7. Germline V CDR1 and CDR2: LNHDA, SQIVND (reference sequence). The chain's CDR3 is CASSPGTSEFYEQYF. The CDR3 nucleotides are TGTGCCAGTAGTCCCGGGACTAGCGAGTTCTACGAGCAGTACTTC.

This clone was seen a single time. This chain links TRBV9 with TRBJ1-6; the D gene is possibly TRBD1 (5 bases). Trimming took 0 bases from V and 7 from J, leaving 11 bases between them. Germline V gene data show CDR1 as SGDLS and CDR2 as YYNGEE. The CDR3 runs 15 residues. The CDR3 sequence is CASSVGQMGNSPLHF. CDR3 in DNA: TGTGCCAGCAGCGTAGGACAGATGGGGAATTCACCCCTCCACTTT.

The gene calls are TRBV21-1 and TRBJ2-7; TRBD2, the table's D call, lacks a check against the DNA. TRBV21-1 is marked as a pseudogene. The CDR3 spans 11 residues. The CDR3 DNA reads TGTGCCAGCAGCAAACGCTACGAGCAGTACTTC. Translation: CASSKRYEQYF.

The V and J genes are TRBV14 and TRBJ2-5; a weak D match, TRBD2 (5 bases). V was shortened by 1 base and J by 2 bases, with 11 bases between the two germline ends. CDR3 length: 15 residues. The germline V gene encodes CDR1 SGHDN and CDR2 FVKESK. CDR3 nucleotide sequence: TGTGCCAGCAGCCAAGGAGGAGGCAGACAAGAGACCCAGTACTTC. Protein sequence: CASSQGGGRQETQYF.

The V call is TRBV19, the J call TRBJ1-2; 7 nucleotides align to TRBD1. Looked up from germline, CDR1 is LNHDA and CDR2 is SQIVND (reference sequence). There are 15 residues in the CDR3. J lost 1 base, V lost 2 bases, and 4 bases had no gene match. The CDR3 protein is CASSIPGQINYGYTF. CDR3 sequence (DNA): TGTGCCAGTAGTATACCGGGACAGATTAACTATGGCTACACCTTC.

This chain connects TRBV7-4 to TRBJ1-3; no firm D call. The CDR3 sequence is 15 residues long. Trimming took 1 base from V and 1 from J, leaving 8 bases between them. From germline, CDR1 is SGHVT and CDR2 SQSDAQ. For the CDR3, the DNA is TGTGCCAGCAGCTTAGTTCCCCAGTCTGGAAACACCATATATTTT. Translation: CASSLVPQSGNTIYF.

The chain recombines TRBV11-2 with TRBJ1-1, with TRBD1 identical over 11 bases. The CDR3 sequence is 15 residues long. Trimming removed 5 bases from V and 1 base from J; junction bases left unmatched: 3. CDR1 and CDR2 from the germline V gene are SGHAT and FQNNGV. The CDR3 DNA follows: TGTGCCAGCAGCACCGGACAGGGGGCGAACACTGAAGCTTTCTTT. Residues: CASSTGQGANTEAFF.

The rearrangement links TRBV16 to TRBJ1-5; D may be TRBD1 (6 bases). The CDR3 extends over 15 amino acids. V was clipped by 4 bases and J by 6 bases, with 16 bases between them. Germline V gives CDR1 KGHSY, CDR2 FQNENV. This CDR3 reads CASSPREGGGQPQHF. CDR3 nucleotide sequence: TGTGCCAGCAGCCCTCGAGAGGGAGGGGGTCAGCCCCAGCATTTT.

This chain links TRBV7-3 with TRBJ2-1, with D possibly being TRBD1 (6 bases). In germline, CDR1 is SGHTA, CDR2 FQGTGA. The CDR3 has 13 amino acids. Deletions cut 4 bases from V and 9 bases from J, with 13 bases between. CDR3 loop: CASSSTQGSEQFF. DNA for the CDR3: TGTGCCAGCAGCTCCACACAGGGTAGTGAGCAGTTCTTC.

This rearrangement joins TRBV11-2 to TRBJ1-1, with D hard to call. The V end was cut by 6 bases, the J end by 11 bases, with 13 bases between. Germline V lookup: CDR1 SGHAT, CDR2 FQNNGV. The CDR3 sequence is 11 residues long. The DNA of the CDR3 is TGTGCCAGCAGTACAACCGGGGTGGCTTTCTTT. Translating it yields CASSTTGVAFF.

The genes are TRBV5-1 and TRBJ2-7; TRBD1 aligns across 7 bases. CDR3 size: 14 residues. The ends lost 1 base at V and 0 bases at J; junction bases unmatched: 1. The germline V gene encodes CDR1 SGHRS and CDR2 YFSETQ. The CDR3 is CASSLRGHSYEQYF. The CDR3 nucleotides are TGCGCCAGCAGCTTGAGGGGGCACTCCTACGAGCAGTACTTC.

The CDR3 DNA is TGTGCCAGCAGCTCGACAGGGGGCATGAACACTGAAGCTTTCTTT. This codes for CASSSTGGMNTEAFF. The V and J genes are TRBV7-3 and TRBJ1-1; TRBD1 matches 10 bases. Germline CDR1 and CDR2: SGHTA and FQGTGA. The CDR3 totals 15 residues. J lost 0 bases, V lost 4 bases, and 2 bases had no gene match.

The rearrangement links TRBV6-5 to TRBJ1-2, with D unclear. Germline V gives CDR1 MNHEY, CDR2 SVGAGI. V was clipped by 6 bases and J by 0 bases, with 11 bases between them. This CDR3 has 14 amino acids. As DNA, the CDR3 is TGTGCCAGCAGAGAGTCAGCGTCTAACTATGGCTACACCTTC. The encoded protein is CASRESASNYGYTF.

This clone was seen only a few times. This CDR3 reads CASTIAGQGLSYEQYF. CDR3 in DNA: TGTGCCAGCACCATAGCGGGACAGGGGTTATCCTACGAGCAGTACTTC. V gene TRBV13 combines with J gene TRBJ2-7; 10 bases line up with TRBD1. Germline values: CDR1 PRHDT, CDR2 FYEKMQ (reference sequence). The CDR3 totals 16 residues. V trimming: 7 bases; J trimming: 1 base; junction bases outside the gene matches: 10. The full variable domain, in which reference TRBV13 and TRBJ2-7 provide the parts outside the CDR3, is AAGVIQSPRHLIKEKRETATLKCYPIPRHDTVYWYQQGPGQDPQFLISFYEKMQSDKGSIPDRFSAQQFSDYHSELNMSSLELGDSALYFCASTIAGQGLSYEQYFGPGTRLTVT.